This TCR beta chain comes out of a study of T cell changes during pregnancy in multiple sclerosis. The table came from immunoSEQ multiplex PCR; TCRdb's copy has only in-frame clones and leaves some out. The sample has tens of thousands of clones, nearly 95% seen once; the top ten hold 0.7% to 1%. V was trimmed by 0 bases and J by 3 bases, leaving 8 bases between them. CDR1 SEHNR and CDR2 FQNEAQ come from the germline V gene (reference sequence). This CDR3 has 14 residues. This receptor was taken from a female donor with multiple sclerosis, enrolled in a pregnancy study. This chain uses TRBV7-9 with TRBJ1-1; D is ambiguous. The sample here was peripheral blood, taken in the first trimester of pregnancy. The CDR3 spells CASSLAGSYTEAFF. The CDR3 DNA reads TGTGCCAGCAGCTTAGCGGGCAGCTACACTGAAGCTTTCTTT.